Below, 18 T cell receptor beta chains from the same sample are listed, as sequenced in a study of T-cell reconstitution after alpha-beta-depleted transplantation in children. A TCRbeta library incorporating unique molecular identifiers was prepared. TCRdb itself ran the PCR reads through MiXCR, one entry per CDR3 protein. The repertoire has a few hundred thousand distinct CDR3 sequences, 8% to 9.5% of them found once; the top ten carry around 6.2%. The sample consisted of PBMCs from the stem cell graft donor, taken from the stem cell graft. These receptors were taken from a human donor who donated a stem cell graft to a child with acute lymphoblastic leukemia.

This clonotype was counted a few times. At one of its ends the junction is not consistent with the germline gene, which may arise from a read error. The gene calls are TRBV20-1 and TRBJ2-7, with D perhaps TRBD1 (6 bases). This CDR3 has 14 amino acids. The germline V gene has CDR1 DFQATT and CDR2 SNEGSKA (reference sequence). CDR3 bases: TGCAGTGCTAGGTACAGGGAGTTCCCCATTCCTCAGAGCTTC. Protein: CSARYREFPIPQSF.

This chain links TRBV7-9 with TRBJ1-2, with D possibly being TRBD1 (6 bases). The ends were cut back, 8 bases at V and 8 bases at J, with 24 bases in the middle. CDR1 and CDR2 (germline): SEHNR, FQNEAQ (reference sequence). This CDR3 region has 15 residues. CDR3 DNA: TGTGCCAGCTTATTAGGGGGACCGCCCGAGAAGGGCTACACCTTC. Translated, it gives CASLLGGPPEKGYTF.

This clonotype was observed many times. The CDR3 protein is CASSSGSYNEQFF. As DNA, the CDR3 is TGTGCCAGCAGCTCGGGCTCCTACAATGAGCAGTTCTTC. This rearrangement joins TRBV11-2 to TRBJ2-1; D is uncertain. The V and J ends lost 4 bases and 0 bases respectively, with 4 bases between them. This CDR3 has 13 amino acids. Germline CDR1 reads SGHAT; CDR2 reads FQNNGV.

The chain employs TRBV18 and TRBJ2-1; D might be TRBD2 (7 bases). V was pared by 8 bases and J by 8 bases, with 19 bases between. Germline assignment: CDR1 KGHSH and CDR2 LQKENI. The CDR3 is 14 residues long. The CDR3 loop reads CASATGGPVYEQFF. For the CDR3, the DNA is TGTGCCAGCGCTACGGGGGGCCCCGTTTATGAGCAGTTCTTC.

J is TRBJ2-7 and V is TRBV5-1; D unresolved. Between the trimmed V and J ends, which lost 4 bases and 5 bases, there was a span of 16 bases. The germline V gene has CDR1 SGHRS and CDR2 YFSETQ. The CDR3 contains 14 residues. The CDR3 reads CASSRGIQGDEQYF. CDR3 nucleotides: TGCGCCAGCAGCCGAGGTATCCAAGGCGACGAGCAGTACTTC.

V and J are TRBV27 and TRBJ2-7; possibly TRBD1 for D (6 bases). The CDR3 length is 14 residues. The V and J ends lost 4 bases and 1 base respectively, with 11 bases between them. Per germline, CDR1 MNHEY and CDR2 SMNVEV (reference sequence). CDR3 nucleotides: TGTGCCAGCAGTTCTCAGGGGCCTTCCTACGAGCAGTACTTC. Its translation: CASSSQGPSYEQYF.

This clonotype was seen a handful of times. The gene calls are TRBV12-3 or TRBV12-4 and TRBJ1-3; D possibly corresponds to TRBD1 (5 bases). This CDR3 contains 14 residues. The V end was cut by 7 bases, the J end by 0 bases, with 10 bases between. The CDR3 nucleotides read TGTGCCAGCACCGGGGCCCCCTCTGGAAACACCATATATTTT. Protein sequence: CASTGAPSGNTIYF.

This clonotype has more than one count but fewer than ten. The V gene is TRBV4-1, the J gene TRBJ2-3; no firm D call. Trimming removed 0 bases from V and 2 bases from J, with 3 bases in between. This CDR3 spans 13 amino acids. CDR1 MGHRA and CDR2 YSYEKL come from the germline V gene. The CDR3 protein is CASSQEDTDTQYF. CDR3 DNA sequence: TGCGCCAGCAGCCAAGAGGACACAGATACGCAGTATTTT.

V usage is TRBV6-2 or TRBV6-3 and J usage is TRBJ2-7, with TRBD1 matching 7 bases. Trimming cost V 5 bases and J 4 bases; bases outside gene matches: 8. This CDR3 spans 14 amino acids. Germline V gene lookup returns CDR1 MNHEY and CDR2 SVGEGT. The CDR3 nucleotides read TGTGCCAGCAGTCCTACAGGGGTGCTATACGAGCAGTACTTC. It translates to CASSPTGVLYEQYF.

The chain couples TRBV14 to TRBJ1-6; D possibly corresponds to TRBD1 (5 bases). Germline V lookup: CDR1 SGHDN, CDR2 FVKESK. The V gene lost 6 bases and the J gene lost 7 bases, with 10 bases spanning the gap. CDR3 length equals 13 residues. CDR3: CASSLTENSPLHF. The CDR3, as DNA: TGTGCCAGCAGTCTGACAGAAAATTCACCCCTCCACTTT.

The V gene is TRBV15, the J gene TRBJ2-7; D call uncertain. V lost 4 bases, J lost 0 bases, and 19 bases lay in between. The length of the CDR3 is 17 residues. Germline V gives CDR1 LNHNV, CDR2 YYDKDF (reference sequence). CDR3 sequence (DNA): TGTGCCACCAGCACCCCCGGATCCAGAGACATCTCCTACGAGCAGTACTTC. This encodes CATSTPGSRDISYEQYF.

This rearrangement joins TRBV27 to TRBJ1-2; 8 bases line up with TRBD1. Losses at the gene ends were 3 bases for V and 4 bases for J; bases not matched to a gene: 10. Per germline, CDR1 MNHEY and CDR2 SMNVEV (reference sequence). This CDR3 is 16 amino acids long. CDR3 region: CASSFRTQGAFYGYTF. The CDR3 nucleotides are TGTGCCAGCAGTTTCCGAACCCAGGGGGCATTCTATGGCTACACCTTC.

This clonotype was detected ten times or more. This chain connects TRBV7-2 to TRBJ2-7; the D call may be TRBD1 or TRBD2 (5 bases each). The germline V gene encodes CDR1 SGHTA and CDR2 FQGNSA. This CDR3 region has 15 residues. V was shortened by 4 bases and J by 0 bases, with 13 bases between the two germline ends. CDR3: CASSSSLGTSYEQYF. CDR3 DNA: TGTGCCAGCAGCTCCTCGTTGGGGACCTCCTACGAGCAGTACTTC.

This sequence joins TRBV15 and TRBJ1-4; tentative D call: TRBD1 (6 bases). Trimming shortened V by 5 bases and J by 7 bases, and 17 bases separated the two germline ends. The CDR3 contains 15 residues. The germline CDR1 and CDR2 sequences are LNHNV and YYDKDF (reference sequence). CDR3 nucleotides: TGTGCCACCAGCGCAGAGTGGAGGGGGGCTGAAAAACTGTTTTTT. Translated: CATSAEWRGAEKLFF.

This clonotype was observed at least ten times. The chain joins TRBV5-1 to TRBJ1-1, with 7 nucleotides matching TRBD1. CDR3 length: 17 amino acids. The V gene end was trimmed by 0 bases and the J gene end by 4 bases; junction bases not matched to a gene: 12. Germline lookup yields CDR1 SGHRS and CDR2 YFSETQ. CDR3 residues: CASSLAITGERSTEAFF. CDR3 in DNA: TGCGCCAGCAGCTTGGCCATCACAGGGGAAAGGAGCACTGAAGCTTTCTTT.

In this sample, this clonotype turned up a few times. Here the CDR3 DNA reads TGCAGTGCTATAGCTATCGGAGGGCTGGGTCTCTACGAGCAGTACTTC. Translating it yields CSAIAIGGLGLYEQYF. The V call is TRBV20-1, the J call TRBJ2-7; maybe TRBD2 (6 bases). Trimming shortened V by 4 bases and J by 3 bases, and 22 bases separated the two germline ends. Germline CDR1 DFQATT, CDR2 SNEGSKA (reference sequence). This CDR3 has 16 residues.

This clonotype showed up just a few times. The chain uses TRBV7-2 and TRBJ2-5, with unresolved D. The CDR3 extends over 15 amino acids. Trimming removed 1 base from V and 4 bases from J, with 13 bases in between. Germline V gene data show CDR1 as SGHTA and CDR2 as FQGNSA. The CDR3: CASSLVAGGSETQYF. CDR3 bases: TGTGCCAGCAGCTTAGTTGCCGGTGGTTCAGAGACCCAGTACTTC.

CDR3 in amino acids: CASSQSGQANTGELFF. CDR3 coding DNA: TGCGCCAGCAGCCAATCGGGACAGGCGAACACCGGGGAGCTGTTTTTT. This rearrangement joins TRBV4-1 to TRBJ2-2; 8 bases align to TRBD1. The CDR3 sequence is 16 residues long. Losses at the gene ends were 2 bases for V and 0 bases for J; bases not matched to a gene: 2. Germline loops: CDR1 MGHRA, CDR2 YSYEKL.